This T cell receptor beta chain comes out of a study of T cell responses to AZD1222 COVID-19 vaccine. CDR1 and CDR2 (germline): SEHNR, FQNEAQ (reference sequence). V was clipped by 1 base and J by 5 bases; unmatched bases: 6. The CDR3 has 15 residues. Study-wide results and caveats: When two AZD1222 doses had been given, Spike-specific TCR breadth and depth rose.

This clone was counted only a few times. Its antigen is not known. The protocol was immunoSEQ multiplex PCR, while the TCRdb copy is restricted to in-frame clones and leaves out a portion. The table shows approximately 180,000 clones, with around 90% occurring only once. The sample in question was peripheral blood, obtained 28 days after the second dose of the MenACWY control vaccine. The TCR originated in an adult who received the MenACWY meningococcal vaccine as a control. The rearrangement uses TRBV7-9 and TRBJ2-5; TRBD1 matches 8 bases. As DNA, the CDR3 is TGTGCCAGCAGCTTAGGAGTCAGGGGGCACGAGACCCAGTACTTC. Translated: CASSLGVRGHETQYF.